The sequence of this T cell receptor beta chain was determined in a study of CD8+ T cells in alopecia areata. After isolation, RNA underwent reverse transcription to generate cDNA as the sequencing template. The repertoire was sequenced with immunoSEQ multiplex PCR; TCRdb's copy has only in-frame clones and lacks some. The table shows about 290,000 clones, with 58% occurring only once. Study outcomes and limitations: Scalp and blood samples kept many expanded lesional clones throughout tofacitinib. Alopecia totalis/universalis scalp especially showed more expanded CD8+ clones than normal scalp.

The germline V gene encodes CDR1 GTSNPN and CDR2 SVGIG (reference sequence). CDR3 length: 15 amino acids. The trim removed 1 base at V and 5 bases at J, leaving 9 bases unmatched. Concerning this clone: Antigen specificity is unknown.

The treatment was: oral pan-JAK inhibitor, 5-10 mg twice daily. The chain recombines TRBV30 with TRBJ2-5, with 8 bases lining up with TRBD2. This clonotype originated in a human donor with alopecia areata. Sequencing was performed on CD4+ T cells sorted from blood, taken at week 24, from a patient treated with tofacitinib. CDR3 sequence reads: CAWSAGGQGRETQYF. The CDR3 DNA sequence: TGTGCCTGGAGTGCGGGGGGGCAGGGACGGGAGACCCAGTACTTC.